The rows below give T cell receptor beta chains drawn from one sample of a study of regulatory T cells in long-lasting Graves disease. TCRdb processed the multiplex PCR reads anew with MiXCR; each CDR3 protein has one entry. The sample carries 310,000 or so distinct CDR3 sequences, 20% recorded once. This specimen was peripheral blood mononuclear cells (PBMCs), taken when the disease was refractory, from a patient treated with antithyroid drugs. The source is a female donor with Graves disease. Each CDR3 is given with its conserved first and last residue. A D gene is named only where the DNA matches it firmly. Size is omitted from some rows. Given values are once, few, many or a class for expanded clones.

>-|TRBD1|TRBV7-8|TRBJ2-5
TGTGCCAGCAGCCTACAGGGGCTCCCGGTGGATGAGACCCAGTACTTC
CASSLQGLPVDETQYF
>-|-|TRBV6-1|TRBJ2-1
TGTGCCAGTAGAGGGGTGGTCTCCTACAATGAGCAGTTCTTC
CASRGVVSYNEQFF
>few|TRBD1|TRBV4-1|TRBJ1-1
TGCGCCAGCACCGACTCGGGGACAGGGGGAAGGGAAGCTTTCTTT
CASTDSGTGGREAFF
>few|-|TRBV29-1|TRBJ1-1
TGCAGCTCCACGACAGGAATGAACACTGAAGCTTTCTTT
CSSTTGMNTEAFF
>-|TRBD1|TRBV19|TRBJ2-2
TGTGCCAGTAGTAATGGACAGGGGATAGCGAACACCGGGGAGCTGTTTTTT
CASSNGQGIANTGELFF
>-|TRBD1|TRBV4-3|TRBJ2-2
TGCGCCAGCAGCAAGCATACAGGGGTCACCGGGGAGCTGTTTTTT
CASSKHTGVTGELFF
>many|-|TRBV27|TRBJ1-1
TGTGCCAGCAGTTCCTACAGTATGAACACTGAAGCTTTCTTT
CASSSYSMNTEAFF
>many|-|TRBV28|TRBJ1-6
TGTGCCAGCAGTTTATACAGGAACCTCCTCAGCTCCTATAATTCACCCCTCCACTTT
CASSLYRNLLSSYNSPLHF
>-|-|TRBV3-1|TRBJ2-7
TGTGCCAGCAGTAACGGACCCTCGTCAGCCGAGCAGTACTTC
CASSNGPSSAEQYF
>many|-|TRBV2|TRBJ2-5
TGTGCCAGCAACCGACAATGGGGGGCGCAGTCGGAGACCCAGTACTTC
CASNRQWGAQSETQYF
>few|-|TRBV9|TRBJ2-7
TGTGCCAGCAGCGCCCTGGGACGGGGAGCGGTTGACGAGCAGTACTTC
CASSALGRGAVDEQYF
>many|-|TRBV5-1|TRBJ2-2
TGCGCCAGCAGCTTGAGTTACACCGGGGAGCTGTTTTTT
CASSLSYTGELFF
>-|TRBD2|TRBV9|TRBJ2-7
TGTGCCAGCAGCTCCCTAGCGGATTCCTACGAGCAGTACTTC
CASSSLADSYEQYF
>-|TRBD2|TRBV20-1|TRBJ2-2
TGCAGTGCTGGGACTAGCGGGACGGGCACCGGGGAGCTGTTTTTT
CSAGTSGTGTGELFF
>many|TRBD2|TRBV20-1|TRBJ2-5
TGCAGTGCCCAGACTAGCGGGAGTCCGGAGACCCAGTACTTC
CSAQTSGSPETQYF
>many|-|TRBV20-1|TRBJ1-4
TGCAGTGCTGCTAAGACAGTAGGCTTGGGAAAACTGTTTTTT
CSAAKTVGLGKLFF
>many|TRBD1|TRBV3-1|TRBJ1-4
TGTGCCAGCAGCCAGAGGACAGGGGGCGGGGGAAAACTGTTTTTT
CASSQRTGGGGKLFF
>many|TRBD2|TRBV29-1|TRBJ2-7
TGCAGCGTTGTAACGGGGGGGTCCTACGAGCAGTACTTC
CSVVTGGSYEQYF
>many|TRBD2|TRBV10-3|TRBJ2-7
TGTGCCACCCAGGGACTAGCGGGCTGGGAGGAGCAGTACTTC
CATQGLAGWEEQYF
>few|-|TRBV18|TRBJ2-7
TGTGCCAGCTCACCATCCGGGGCGATCTACGAGCAGTACTTC
CASSPSGAIYEQYF
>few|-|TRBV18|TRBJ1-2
TGTGCCAGCTCTCTTACCGGGAATTCAGAAGGCTACACCTTC
CASSLTGNSEGYTF
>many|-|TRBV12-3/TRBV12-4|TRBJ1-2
TGTGCCAGCAGTCCTACAGGGAGCGGCTACACCTTC
CASSPTGSGYTF
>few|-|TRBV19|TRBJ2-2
TGTGCCAGTAGTATAGGGAGACATACTACCGCGAACACCGGGGAGCTGTTTTTT
CASSIGRHTTANTGELFF
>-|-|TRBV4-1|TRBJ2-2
TGCGCCAGCAGCCAAGAGCGGGCGAACACCGGGGAGCTGTTTTTT
CASSQERANTGELFF
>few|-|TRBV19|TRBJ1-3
TGTGCCAGTAGTATAACAGGGTTTTCAGGAAACACCATATATTTT
CASSITGFSGNTIYF
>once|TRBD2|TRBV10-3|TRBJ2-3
TGTGCCATCAGTCCCACTAGCGGGAGGGCCGGTGGCACAGATACGCAGTATTTT
CAISPTSGRAGGTDTQYF
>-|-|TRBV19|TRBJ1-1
TGTGCCAGTAGTATAGACGGTAATTCTGAAGCTTTCTTT
CASSIDGNSEAFF
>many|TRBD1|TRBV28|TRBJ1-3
TGTGCCAGCATATGGTCAGGGGGAGGAAACACCATATATTTT
CASIWSGGGNTIYF
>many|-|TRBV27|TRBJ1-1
TGTGCCAGCACCCACAGGGCAGGAATCACTGAAGCTTTCTTT
CASTHRAGITEAFF
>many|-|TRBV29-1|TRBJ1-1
TGCAGCGTTGGAGCGGGAGGAAACACTGAAGCTTTCTTT
CSVGAGGNTEAFF
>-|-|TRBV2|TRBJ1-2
TGTGCCAGCAGGGGAGGGACAAGGCTTCCCTATGGCTACACCTTC
CASRGGTRLPYGYTF
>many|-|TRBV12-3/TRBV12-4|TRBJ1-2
TGTGCCAGCAGTGAACAGGGTCTTGGCTACACCTTC
CASSEQGLGYTF
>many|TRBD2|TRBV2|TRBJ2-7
TGTGCCAGCAGGTTTGGGACTAGCGGGTCCGAGCAGTACTTC
CASRFGTSGSEQYF